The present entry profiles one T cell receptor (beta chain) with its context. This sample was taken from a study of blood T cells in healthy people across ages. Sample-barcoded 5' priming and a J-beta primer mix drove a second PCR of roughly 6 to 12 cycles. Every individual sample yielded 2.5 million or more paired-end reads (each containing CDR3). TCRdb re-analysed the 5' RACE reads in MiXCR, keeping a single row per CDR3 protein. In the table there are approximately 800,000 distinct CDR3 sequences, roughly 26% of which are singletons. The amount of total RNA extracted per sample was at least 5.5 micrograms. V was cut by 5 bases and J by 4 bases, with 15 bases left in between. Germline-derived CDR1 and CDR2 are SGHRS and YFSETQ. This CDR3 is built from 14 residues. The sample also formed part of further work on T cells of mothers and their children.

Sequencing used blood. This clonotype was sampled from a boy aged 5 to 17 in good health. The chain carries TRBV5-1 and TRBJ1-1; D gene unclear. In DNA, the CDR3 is TGCGCCAGCAGAAGAGACGCTACTGGCACTGAAGCTTTCTTT. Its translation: CASRRDATGTEAFF. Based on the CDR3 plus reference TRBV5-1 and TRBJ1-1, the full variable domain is KAGVTQTPRYLIKTRGQQVTLSCSPISGHRSVSWYQQTPGQGLQFLFEYFSETQRNKGNFPGRFSGRQFSNSRSEMNVSTLELGDSALYLCASRRDATGTEAFFGQGTRLTVV.